What follows are 15 T cell receptor beta chains derived from one specimen sequenced in a study of Ad26.COV2.S vaccination and SARS-CoV-2 variants (dated by TCRdb to 2020 to 2022). The time point label, read with the paper, signifies: individuals recovered from natural SARS-CoV-2 infection. Library prep was done by the immunoSEQ multiplex PCR assay. The table was pulled from immuneACCESS by TCRdb, which kept in-frame rearrangements only. Such tables lose some clones; where checked, under half of the loss comes from unresolved V genes, and the rest has no known cause. Recorded for this sample are 150,000 to 200,000 clones; about 83% of them occurred a single time. The ten largest clones add up to under 7.5% of the sample. Sequencing was performed on peripheral blood, taken after recovery from COVID-19. These receptors originate from a human donor who had recovered from COVID-19.

This clone was counted once. The genes are TRBV27 and TRBJ2-1; the D gene is possibly TRBD2 (6 bases). Trimming pared 6 bases from V and 4 bases from J, leaving 19 bases between. This CDR3 contains 16 residues. Germline CDR1 is MNHEY and CDR2 is SMNVEV (reference sequence). The CDR3 region is CASRDSGGSWYNEQFF. CDR3 DNA: TGTGCCAGCAGGGATAGCGGAGGGAGTTGGTACAATGAGCAGTTCTTC.

This clone was picked up one time. J is TRBJ1-4 and V is TRBV5-1; D not resolved. The CDR3 has 14 residues. The germline V and J ends were trimmed by 1 base and 8 bases, with 12 bases remaining between them. Germline V gene data show CDR1 as SGHRS and CDR2 as YFSETQ. CDR3 coding DNA: TGCGCCAGCAGCTTGCGGGGATTAGGAGAAAAACTGTTTTTT. It specifies CASSLRGLGEKLFF. The complete variable domain, with remaining parts taken from reference TRBV5-1 and TRBJ1-4, reads KAGVTQTPRYLIKTRGQQVTLSCSPISGHRSVSWYQQTPGQGLQFLFEYFSETQRNKGNFPGRFSGRQFSNSRSEMNVSTLELGDSALYLCASSLRGLGEKLFFGSGTQLSVL.

The sample holds a few counts of this clone. The CDR3 loop is CSVAPGTSGGDTQYF. The DNA for the CDR3 is TGCAGCGTTGCCCCCGGGACTAGCGGAGGGGATACGCAGTATTTT. The chain is built from TRBV29-1 and TRBJ2-3; 11 nucleotides line up with TRBD2. The CDR3 length is 15 residues. V shed 4 bases, J shed 6 bases, and the junction held 9 bases outside the gene matches. Germline CDR1 reads SQVTM; CDR2 reads ANQGSEA.

The chain employs TRBV9 and TRBJ2-1, with D perhaps matching TRBD2 (5 bases). The V gene lost 4 bases and the J gene lost 0 bases, with 11 bases spanning the gap. The CDR3 has 15 residues. The germline V gene has CDR1 SGDLS and CDR2 YYNGEE. The CDR3 loop is CASSIRGSSYNEQFF. The CDR3 DNA is TGTGCCAGCAGCATACGGGGTTCCTCCTACAATGAGCAGTTCTTC. Looking up the rest from reference TRBV9 and TRBJ2-1 gives the full variable domain: DSGVTQTPKHLITATGQRVTLRCSPRSGDLSVYWYQQSLDQGLQFLIQYYNGEERAKGNILERFSAQQFPDLHSELNLSSLELGDSALYFCASSIRGSSYNEQFFGPGTRLTVL.

CDR3 in amino acids: CATSESNWGELFF. Here the CDR3 DNA reads TGTGCCACCAGTGAATCTAATTGGGGGGAGCTGTTTTTT. The J gene is TRBJ2-2, the V gene TRBV24-1, with unresolved D. Germline V lookup: CDR1 KGHDR, CDR2 SFDVKD. The CDR3 consists of 13 residues. V was pared by 4 bases and J by 8 bases, with 10 bases between.

The chain recombines TRBV3-1 (or the pseudogene TRBV3-2) with TRBJ2-5; D gene ambiguous. The CDR3 has 15 residues. The V end lost 1 base, the J end lost 5 bases, and 14 bases lay between the germline ends. Germline V gives CDR1 LGHDT, CDR2 YNNKEL (reference sequence). The CDR3 here is CASSQGGAFLETQYF. In nucleotides, the CDR3 is TGTGCCAGCAGCCAAGGAGGCGCTTTTTTGGAGACCCAGTACTTC.

The rearrangement joins TRBV27 to TRBJ1-4; D is unresolved. Per the germline V gene, CDR1 is MNHEY and CDR2 is SMNVEV (reference sequence). V shed 6 bases and J shed 5 bases, with 4 bases lying between them. The CDR3 has 11 residues. CDR3 sequence: CASRVNEKLFF. In DNA, the CDR3 is TGTGCCAGCAGGGTGAATGAAAAACTGTTTTTT.

The CDR3 spells CASSIERHRGAYNEQFF. CDR3 DNA: TGTGCCAGTAGTATAGAGCGACACAGGGGAGCCTACAATGAGCAGTTCTTC. The V and J genes are TRBV19 and TRBJ2-1; TRBD1 matches at 7 bases. V lost 0 bases, J lost 2 bases, and 7 bases stayed unmatched. CDR1 and CDR2 (germline): LNHDA, SQIVND (reference sequence). The CDR3 spans 17 residues.

The gene calls are TRBV4-1 and TRBJ1-1; TRBD1 matches at 8 bases. Germline values: CDR1 MGHRA, CDR2 YSYEKL. V trimming: 4 bases; J trimming: 2 bases; junction bases outside the gene matches: 6. There are 15 residues in the CDR3. CDR3 loop: CASSPGQGLNTEAFF. CDR3 coding DNA: TGCGCCAGCAGCCCTGGACAGGGCCTCAACACTGAAGCTTTCTTT.

J is TRBJ2-1 and V is TRBV6-4, with 7 bases that match TRBD2. Germline V lookup: CDR1 MRHNA, CDR2 SNTAGT. The V and J ends lost 5 bases and 11 bases, in that order; junction bases with no gene match: 9. The CDR3 contains 13 residues. For the CDR3, the DNA is TGTGCCAGCAGTCCATCGGGGGAGGGTCAGCAGTTCTTC. Protein: CASSPSGEGQQFF.

This chain connects TRBV2 to TRBJ1-3, with D possibly matching TRBD1 (6 bases). The V gene's germline CDR1 is SNHLY and CDR2 FYNNEI. This CDR3 spans 14 amino acids. Trimming removed 8 bases from V and 0 bases from J, with 11 bases in between. The CDR3 reads CASRQETSGNTIYF. The CDR3, as DNA: TGTGCCAGCCGACAGGAAACCTCTGGAAACACCATATATTTT.

The chain has TRBV20-1 and TRBJ2-7, with D uncertain. With 5 bases removed from V and 6 bases from J, the gap between germline ends came to 11 bases. The length of the CDR3 is 11 residues. CDR1 and CDR2 (germline): DFQATT, SNEGSKA (reference sequence). CDR3 coding DNA: TGCAGTGCTCGGCCTCTTGCCGAGCAGTACTTC. Its translation is CSARPLAEQYF.

The table lists this clone with a few counts. The chain is built from TRBV6-5 and TRBJ1-4; D unresolved. The CDR3 runs to 16 residues. Germline CDR1 reads MNHEY; CDR2 reads SVGAGI. V was pared by 4 bases and J by 0 bases, with 12 bases between. The CDR3 sequence is CASSFHKTATNEKLFF. CDR3 in DNA: TGTGCCAGCAGTTTCCACAAGACTGCAACTAATGAAAAACTGTTTTTT.

V usage is TRBV6-5 and J usage is TRBJ2-1, with 13 bases matching TRBD2. J lost 4 bases, V lost 6 bases, and 3 bases had no gene match. This CDR3 has 15 residues. Germline CDR1 reads MNHEY; CDR2 reads SVGAGI. CDR3 loop: CASSWTSGSYNEQFF. In DNA form, the CDR3 reads TGTGCCAGCAGCTGGACTAGCGGGAGTTACAATGAGCAGTTCTTC.

Here the CDR3 DNA reads TGTGCCAGCAGCCACTTGACAGGGGGCCGGTACAATGAGCAGTTCTTC. It is translated as CASSHLTGGRYNEQFF. The V gene is TRBV3-1 (or the pseudogene TRBV3-2), the J gene TRBJ2-1; 10 bases map to TRBD1. This CDR3 has 16 residues. The V gene's germline CDR1 is LGHDT and CDR2 YNNKEL (reference sequence). V dropped 3 bases and J dropped 4; count of bases not matched to a gene: 6.